The present T cell receptor (beta chain) was sequenced within a study of blood T cell repertoires in COVID-19 (dated by TCRdb to 2018 to 2020). Some background on the complete study: The collaborator samples originated in the United States, Italy and Spain and spanned the acute and convalescent phases of COVID-19. The material from the prospective study consisted of cDNA or gDNA derived from T cells, B-cell-depleted T cells, or PBMCs. The dataset comprised deeply sampled blood TCRbeta repertoires from subjects exposed to, actively infected with, or recovered from COVID-19. A freely available public database, intended as a resource for researchers studying the immune response to SARS-CoV-2, is where the repertoires were released. The samples were drawn from the first 160 participants of the ongoing ImmuneRACE study and from over 950 subjects provided by 6 global collaborators. Nearly every sample came with metadata listing a de-identified subject ID, COVID-19 status, age in years and sex. Where available, HLA class I and class II types were obtained from metadata supplied by the sample provider rather than from assay-based typing.

On this clone: The antigen this receptor binds is unknown. Per-nucleotide qualities are absent, and no much larger clonotype sits a single base away.

In Seattle, one collaborating source enrolled patients while the infection was active and tracked those patients longitudinally over the course of disease. The collaborating institutions used their own protocols to collect whole blood in K2EDTA tubes. For TCRbeta analysis, collaborator samples were shipped as frozen whole blood, as isolated PBMCs, or as DNA extracted from either sample type. TCRbeta CDR3 regions were amplified from genomic DNA using the immunoSEQ Assay, a bias-controlled multiplex PCR. Per the original workflow: The number of nucleated cells in each sample was estimated by amplification of reference gene primers within the assay. To quantify the absolute abundance of each unique TCRbeta CDR3 rearrangement, sequence reads were collapsed and filtered. Productive Simpson clonality was computed per sample as the square root of Simpson's diversity index over productive rearrangements. As stored in TCRdb, this immuneACCESS dataset retains in-frame rearrangements with V and J assigned. A fraction of the clones does not appear; measured against another copy, unresolved V genes explain less than half of the discrepancy, and the remainder lacks a known reason. D and trimming were read from the DNA, whereas the V and J calls and clone size are those reported in that table. The sample data list some 190,000 clones, and approximately 86% of these were observed just once. The top ten hold 6.9% of the sample.

Points the paper makes about the study in general: The quantity of clinical and demographic metadata differed by source and by participant and was supplied without curation.

This TCR derives from a man older than 75 with COVID-19, enrolled during active disease. Sequenced material: peripheral blood.

The CDR3 reads as follows: CASSYGRSSYEQYF. The DNA sequence is TGTGCCAGCAGTTACGGTAGGAGCTCCTACGAGCAGTACTTC. Recombination joined TRBV6-6 with TRBJ2-7, with the D gene too uncertain to name. Between the V and J ends, shortened by 2 bases and 0 bases respectively, the junction contains 8 bases. The CDR3, from cysteine to phenylalanine, totals 14 residues. Only the CDR3 DNA stays, 42 bases, in frame from base 1. CDR1 and CDR2, looked up from the germline V gene (reference sequence), are MNHNY and SVGAGI.